The text below deals with one TCR beta chain. Its antigen is undetermined. RNA transcripts were the template, and TCR beta CDR3 regions were amplified from them. RT-PCR was first run with HTBI primers, then multiplex PCR in a second round. Via MiXCR, TCRdb re-called the multiplex PCR reads, giving one row per CDR3 protein. The table lists about 1.1 million distinct CDR3 sequences, 36% of them singletons, with approximately 10% in the top ten. The entry originates in a study of Graves' ophthalmopathy and Graves' hyperthyroidism. Study-wide results and limits: Ophthalmopathy cases were distinguished from stable hyperthyroidism by a 13-signature model, reaching 85% to 90% sensitivity and around 80% specificity.

CDR3 length: 17 residues. Germline V CDR1 and CDR2: ENHRY, SYGVKD. The V gene end was trimmed by 10 bases and the J gene end by 0 bases; junction bases not matched to a gene: 13. The sample comprised peripheral blood or thyroid tissue (not recorded which). The receptor comes from an adult man with Graves' hyperthyroidism. The chain uses TRBV10-3 and TRBJ1-5; TRBD1 agrees at 9 bases. The CDR3 protein is CATHPGQGPSSNQPQHF. The CDR3 coding sequence is TGTGCCACTCATCCGGGACAGGGACCGTCTAGCAATCAGCCCCAGCATTTT.